The T cell receptor beta chain under discussion was sequenced for a study of cytomegalovirus exposure and HLA in healthy donors. Whole-study results and caveats: Researchers left out some V segments, among them TRBV6-2 and TRBV6-3, as indistinguishable. By HLA locus, TCR association rates varied in a later analysis, with DRB1 showing the most and HLA-C the fewest.

PCR primers comprised 60 Vbeta and 13 Jbeta primers. Sequenced by immunoSEQ multiplex PCR; TCRdb stores in-frame clones only, minus some. The repertoire holds around 140,000 clones, around 79% seen once, with about 4% in the top ten. This CDR3 comprises 15 residues. V lost 4 bases and J 5 bases, leaving 19 bases between the germline ends. The V gene's germline CDR1 is SGHRS and CDR2 YFSETQ. In the case of this clone: The antigen is not known.

Sequencing was carried out using PBMCs. The V and J genes are TRBV5-1 and TRBJ2-7; D perhaps matches TRBD1 (6 bases). The sequence was collected from a male donor in good health and CMV-seronegative. The CDR3 here is CASSVTSGTLNEQYF. CDR3 sequence (DNA): TGCGCCAGCAGCGTCACCTCCGGGACATTGAACGAGCAGTACTTC.